Below are 29 T cell receptor delta chains sequenced from a single sample in a study of DNA immune sequencing with unique molecular identifiers. All 8 TRDV and 4 TRDJ genes were targeted in 32-plex amplification of genomic DNA. In 2 to 4 barcoding PCR cycles, molecules received a 12-nucleotide UMI, then adapter PCR followed. TCRdb processed the multiplex PCR reads again with the CATT caller. The sample lists some 2,500 delta-chain clones, over 12% occurring once. The material sequenced was gamma-delta T cells from PBMCs. The receptors originated from a human donor in good health.

V is TRDV1 and J is TRDJ1, with a possible D match to TRDD3 (6 bases). This CDR3 spans 22 amino acids. The V gene lost 2 bases and the J gene lost 0 bases, with 31 bases spanning the gap. Per germline, CDR1 TSWWSYY and CDR2 QGS. CDR3 coding DNA: TGTGCTCTTGGGGAATCCCGCCCGTTTGGGGGGGGTGCGTCACCCTACACCGATAAACTCATCTTT. This translates into CALGESRPFGGGASPYTDKLIF.

This clone is medium-sized. The rearrangement joins TRDV2 to TRDJ1, with TRDD3 matching 13 bases. Looked up from germline, CDR1 is GEAIGNYY and CDR2 is EKD. Trimming cost V 0 bases and J 0 bases; bases outside gene matches: 12. The CDR3 spans 20 residues. The CDR3 region is CACDTLGTGGYGRYTDKLIF. The CDR3, as DNA: TGTGCCTGTGACACCCTTGGGACTGGGGGATACGGAAGGTACACCGATAAACTCATCTTT.

A remark on this clone: TCRdb assigns this DNA the protein of a much larger clone, which departs from its translation at residue 10; this likely reflects a read error, and the protein shown comes from translating the DNA. Here the CDR3 DNA reads TGTGCCTGTGACCCCATAGCGCTCGGGGTATACCGGGGCACCGATAAACTCATCTTT. Its protein product is CACDPIALGVYRGTDKLIF. The J gene is TRDJ1, the V gene TRDV2; no clear D. The CDR3 extends over 19 amino acids. Looked up from germline, CDR1 is GEAIGNYY and CDR2 is EKD. The V gene lost 3 bases and the J gene lost 1 base, with 26 bases spanning the gap.

For this clone: One base separates it from a far larger clone, so it is likely a read error. The genes are TRDV2 and TRDJ1; 7 bases fit TRDD2. CDR1 and CDR2 (germline): GEAIGNYY, EKD. Trimming at V came to 3 bases and at J to 1 base, leaving 22 bases not matched to a gene. The CDR3 has 20 residues. CDR3 sequence reads: CACDAIPTGRDRAGTDKLIF. CDR3 nucleotides: TGTGCCTGTGACGCCATTCCTACGGGGCGGGATCGGGCCGGCACCGATAAACTCATCTTT.

This clone rates as medium-sized. The chain links TRDV2 to TRDJ1; 12 nucleotides match TRDD3. J lost 2 bases, V lost 3 bases, and 6 bases had no gene match. Germline CDR1 GEAIGNYY, CDR2 EKD. The CDR3 extends over 16 amino acids. The CDR3 spells CACDFLGDTGTDKLIF. The CDR3 bases are TGTGCCTGTGACTTTCTGGGGGATACGGGAACCGATAAACTCATCTTT.

This clone is labeled as medium-sized (0.01 to 0.1%). The chain carries TRDV2 and TRDJ1, with 9 positions matching TRDD2. The CDR3 covers 17 residues. From germline, CDR1 is GEAIGNYY and CDR2 EKD. With 9 bases clipped from V and 3 bases from J, the junction kept 19 bases outside the gene matches. CDR3 sequence: CAGSFLPYPTESDKLIF. The CDR3 nucleotides are TGTGCCGGTTCCTTCCTACCTTACCCTACCGAGTCCGATAAACTCATCTTT.

By sample share, this clone is medium-sized (0.01 to 0.1%). The chain links TRDV2 to TRDJ1; 11 bases align to TRDD3. After removal of 4 bases from V and 3 bases from J, the junction contained 12 bases not matched to a gene. The CDR3 totals 17 residues. The V gene's germline CDR1 is GEAIGNYY and CDR2 EKD. CDR3 protein: CACENLMLGDTSDKLIF. As DNA, the CDR3 is TGTGCCTGTGAAAATTTAATGCTGGGGGATACTTCCGATAAACTCATCTTT.

This clone was observed at least ten times. This same CDR3 is encoded by further DNA sequences in the sample. The chain employs TRDV2 and TRDJ1; D unresolved. V gave up 0 bases and J gave up 1 base, with 20 bases separating them. Germline CDR1 GEAIGNYY, CDR2 EKD. The CDR3 covers 18 residues. CDR3 sequence reads: CACDTVGRPGAGTDKLIF. The CDR3, as DNA: TGTGCCTGTGACACCGTGGGACGGCCCGGGGCGGGCACCGATAAACTCATCTTT.

Only a few counts were recorded for this clone. This likely stems from a read error, as it lies one base from a far larger clone. V usage is TRDV2 and J usage is TRDJ1; 10 bases agree with TRDD3. The CDR3 totals 17 residues. Germline V gene data show CDR1 as GEAIGNYY and CDR2 as EKD. DNA for the CDR3: TGTGCCTATGACAGCCTAGACTGGGGGATTCACTCCGATAAACTCATCTTT. Amino acid sequence: CAYDSLDWGIHSDKLIF.

Remarks on this clone: A far larger clone is one base from this, pointing to a likely read error. The V and J genes are TRDV1 and TRDJ1, with 13 positions matching TRDD3. Assignment of the J gene here rests on matching the DNA to germline, because TCRdb gives none. Germline V gene sequence: CDR1 TSWWSYY, CDR2 QGS. The CDR3 is 25 amino acids. Here the CDR3 reads CALGETYPSLLYWGIRTWYTGKLIF. The CDR3, as DNA: TGTGCTCTTGGGGAAACCTACCCTTCCCTCCTCTACTGGGGGATACGGACCTGGTACACCGGTAAACTCATCTTT.

This clone was seen a few times. TCRdb's entry gives the protein of a much larger clone, which mismatches this DNA's translation at residue 3, likely from a read error; the protein reported here is translated from the DNA. The chain links TRDV1 to TRDJ1; 7 nucleotides match TRDD3. CDR1 TSWWSYY and CDR2 QGS come from the germline V gene. The CDR3 contains 11 residues. CDR3 DNA sequence: TGTGCTCCTGGGGGGTTCGATAAACTCATCTTT. As protein: CAPGGFDKLIF.

Of note for this clone: Translating this DNA gives a protein that differs at residue 6 from the TCRdb one, which belongs to a much larger clone; a read error is likely, and the protein shown is this translation. The chain joins TRDV2 to TRDJ1; 9 nucleotides line up with TRDD3. Germline V gives CDR1 GEAIGNYY, CDR2 EKD. V lost 3 bases and J lost 1; bases outside the gene matches: 17. The CDR3 length is 19 residues. The CDR3 spells CACDPKALGGYRGTDKLIF. Here the CDR3 DNA reads TGTGCCTGTGACCCCAAAGCGCTCGGGGGATACCGGGGCACCGATAAACTCATCTTT.

This clone was seen only a few times. A far larger clone is off by one base, so a read error is likely. This chain joins TRDV2 and TRDJ1, with 11 bases identical to TRDD3. CDR3 length: 20 residues. Per germline, CDR1 GEAIGNYY and CDR2 EKD. The CDR3 DNA reads as TGTGCCTGTGACACCGTCACTCTTCGGGGGACTGGGGGATATTTCGATAGACTCATCTTT. Translation: CACDTVTLRGTGGYFDRLIF.

There are a few counts of this clone. This likely traces to a read error, being one base from a far larger clone. The sample contains more than one DNA sequence encoding this CDR3. The chain couples TRDV2 to TRDJ1; perhaps TRDD3 as D (6 bases). V was cut by 0 bases and J by 8 bases, with 18 bases left in between. The CDR3 is 15 residues long. Germline CDR1 GEAIGNYY, CDR2 EKD. DNA for the CDR3: TGTGCCTGTGACACCGTCGGGGGGACTCGGGACAAACTCATCTTT. It yields the protein CACDTVGGTRDKLIF.

This chain connects TRDV1 to TRDJ1, with 9 bases fitting TRDD3. TCRdb offers no J gene call, so here the DNA was matched to germline to obtain one. With V trimmed by 1 base and J by 2 bases, 17 bases remained unmatched. CDR1 and CDR2 (germline): TSWWSYY, QGS. The CDR3 totals 20 residues. The CDR3 loop is CALGEPIPTGGPHRTDKLIF. The CDR3 DNA reads TGTGCTCTTGGGGAACCGATTCCTACTGGGGGACCCCACCGAACCGATAAACTCATCTTT.

This clone was found a few times. The gene calls are TRDV1 and TRDJ1; TRDD3 agrees at 9 bases. The CDR3 runs 21 residues. V lost 2 bases to trimming and J lost 3 bases; unmatched junction nucleotides: 22. Germline V lookup: CDR1 TSWWSYY, CDR2 QGS. Here the CDR3 reads CALGEKRWEETWGITPDKLIF. CDR3 bases: TGTGCTCTTGGGGAAAAAAGGTGGGAGGAGACCTGGGGGATTACCCCCGATAAACTCATCTTT.

The J gene is TRDJ1, while no V gene call was made; TRDD3, the table's D call, was not compared with the DNA. The CDR3 length is 17 residues. CDR3 bases: TGTGCTCTTGGGGAACCTTCCCCTAAGGTGTTCACCGATAAACTCATCTTT. Its translation: CALGEPSPKVFTDKLIF.

This clone is hyperexpanded in the sample. Other DNA sequences in the sample encode the same CDR3. This sequence joins TRDV2 and TRDJ3; 8 bases are shared with TRDD3. Germline CDR1 is GEAIGNYY and CDR2 is EKD. V shed 0 bases, J shed 0 bases, and the junction held 6 bases outside the gene matches. CDR3 size: 19 residues. Here the CDR3 reads CACDTLLGASSWDTRQMFF. DNA of the CDR3: TGTGCCTGTGACACCCTACTGGGGGCCAGCTCCTGGGACACCCGACAGATGTTTTTC.

This clone is labeled medium-sized (0.01 to 0.1%). The gene calls are TRDV2 and TRDJ2, with D perhaps TRDD3 (5 bases). CDR1 is GEAIGNYY and CDR2 is EKD in the germline V gene. Deletions cut 2 bases from V and 10 bases from J, with 22 bases between. This CDR3 region has 16 residues. CDR3 residues: CACDSLTVPGTGQLFF. Here the CDR3 DNA reads TGTGCCTGTGACAGTCTTACCGTTCCGGGTACTGGACAACTCTTCTTT.

This clone has more than one count but fewer than ten. The chain couples TRDV2 to TRDJ3; TRDD3 agrees at 8 bases. Germline values: CDR1 GEAIGNYY, CDR2 EKD. The CDR3 length is 19 residues. V lost 3 bases and J lost 0; bases outside the gene matches: 9. The CDR3 DNA follows: TGTGCCTGTGACGTCGTACTCGGGATACGCTCCTGGGACACCCGACAGATGTTTTTC. Its translation: CACDVVLGIRSWDTRQMFF.

In this sample, this clone turned up a few times. The protein given by TCRdb reflects a much larger clone and differs at residue 8 from this DNA's translation, likely from a read error; the protein shown is the DNA's translation. V gene TRDV2 combines with J gene TRDJ1, with 8 nucleotides matching TRDD3. From germline, CDR1 is GEAIGNYY and CDR2 EKD. The CDR3 loop spans 19 amino acids. V shed 0 bases, J shed 3 bases, and the junction held 17 bases outside the gene matches. The CDR3 coding sequence is TGTGCCTGTGACACCGTTCCTGTGGGATACGCGGCGACGGCCGATAAACTCATCTTT. Protein product: CACDTVPVGYAATADKLIF.

This clone was seen a few times. A much larger clonotype is one base distant, so this may be a read error. This sequence joins TRDV2 and TRDJ3; 9 bases are a match to TRDD3. Germline V lookup: CDR1 GEAIGNYY, CDR2 EKD. The CDR3 is 20 amino acids. The CDR3 spells CACDTGSLGDYSWDTRQMIF. The CDR3 nucleotides read TGTGCCTGTGACACCGGTTCTCTGGGGGATTACTCCTGGGACACCCGACAGATGATTTTC.

This clone was seen a few times. The likely explanation is a read error, given a far larger clone one base away. The sample holds other DNA sequences that translate to the same CDR3. This chain joins TRDV2 and TRDJ1; 8 positions match TRDD3. CDR1 is GEAIGNYY, CDR2 EKD, per germline. The CDR3 covers 15 residues. J was trimmed by 5 bases and V by 0 bases; bases with no gene match: 7. The CDR3 protein is CACDTVGGFPDKLIF. The CDR3 bases are TGTGCCTGTGACACCGTTGGGGGATTCCCAGATAAACTCATCTTT.

This clone was seen a few times. This probably arose from a read error, given a far larger clone one base away. The chain couples TRDV2 to TRDJ1, with 7 bases identical to TRDD3. CDR3 length: 20 residues. Per the germline V gene, CDR1 is GEAIGNYY and CDR2 is EKD. V trimming: 0 bases; J trimming: 0 bases; junction bases outside the gene matches: 18. The CDR3 coding sequence is TGTGCCTGTGACACCGTCCCTATTGGGGGAGAAATGGGGTACACCGATAAACTCATCTTT. Translation gives CACDTVPIGGEMGYTDKLIF.

This clone occurred many times. The rearrangement uses TRDV2 and TRDJ1; TRDD3 matches 7 bases. This CDR3 is built from 18 residues. Per the germline V gene, CDR1 is GEAIGNYY and CDR2 is EKD. V lost 3 bases to trimming and J lost 2 bases; unmatched junction nucleotides: 17. The CDR3 reads CACDPVGSPGGHTDKLIF. Here the CDR3 DNA reads TGTGCCTGTGACCCGGTGGGGAGCCCTGGGGGTCATACCGATAAACTCATCTTT.

The chain combines TRDV1 with TRDJ1, with 12 bases aligning to TRDD3. The CDR3 length is 23 residues. The germline gives CDR1 TSWWSYY, CDR2 QGS. J gave up 0 bases and V 5 bases, and 25 bases lay outside the gene matches. The CDR3 nucleotides read TGTGCTCTTGGGCCCGACTTCCACACCTATTTACTGGGGGATACAATTAACACCGATAAACTCATCTTT. This encodes CALGPDFHTYLLGDTINTDKLIF.

Here the J gene is TRDJ1 and the V gene is not called. This CDR3 has 16 amino acids. The CDR3 here is CALFPILLTNTDKLIF. In DNA, the CDR3 is TGTGCTCTTTTCCCTATCCTCCTAACTAACACCGATAAACTCATCTTT.

This clone was picked up one time. A far larger clone is a single base away, which makes a read error likely. The V gene is TRDV1, the J gene TRDJ1; 12 bases fit TRDD3. In the absence of a J gene in TCRdb, the DNA was matched to germline to assign it here. Germline V gene sequence: CDR1 TSWWSYY, CDR2 QGS. CDR3 length equals 23 residues. The V and J ends lost 0 bases and 4 bases, in that order; junction bases with no gene match: 24. The DNA for the CDR3 is TGTGCTCTTGGGGAACTAAAACTTATCCCCACTGGGGGATACCAACACCGGATCGATAAACTCATCTTT. It is translated as CALGELKLIPTGGYQHRIDKLIF.

Note on this clone: A far larger clone is just one base off, so this is likely a read error. J is TRDJ1 and V is TRDV2, with D possibly TRDD3 on 6 matching bases. The length of the CDR3 is 17 residues. Germline lookup yields CDR1 GEAIGNYY and CDR2 EKD. V was shortened by 2 bases and J by 1 base, with 19 bases between the two germline ends. The CDR3 DNA is TGTGCCTGTGACATTCTGGGGCCTACCCGAGGCACCGATAAACTCATCTTT. Encoded protein: CACDILGPTRGTDKLIF.